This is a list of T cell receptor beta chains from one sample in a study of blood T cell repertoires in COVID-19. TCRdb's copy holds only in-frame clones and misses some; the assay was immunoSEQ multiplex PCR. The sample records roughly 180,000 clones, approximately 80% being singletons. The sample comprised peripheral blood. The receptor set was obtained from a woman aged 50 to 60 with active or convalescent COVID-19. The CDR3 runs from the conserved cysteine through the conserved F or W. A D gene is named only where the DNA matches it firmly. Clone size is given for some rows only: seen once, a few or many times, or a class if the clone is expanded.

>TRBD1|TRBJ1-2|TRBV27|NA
TGTGCCAGCAGTTTATACAGCGTTGGGACAGGGGCGGCGATGGATGGCTACACCTTC
CASSLYSVGTGAAMDGYTF
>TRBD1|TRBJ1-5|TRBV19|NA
TGTGCCAGTAGTATAAGGCAGGGGGCCGGCAATCAGCCCCAGCATTTT
CASSIRQGAGNQPQHF
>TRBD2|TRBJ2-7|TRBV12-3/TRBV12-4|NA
TGTGCCAGCAAGGGCGGGAGTGTCTACGAGCAGTACTTC
CASKGGSVYEQYF
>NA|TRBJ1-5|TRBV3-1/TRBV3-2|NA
TGTGCCAGCAGCCAAGATAGCACTGGTCAGCCCCAGCATTTT
CASSQDSTGQPQHF
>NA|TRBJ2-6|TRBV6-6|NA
TGTGCCAGCAGCCCCTGGCCGCTGGGACACTTGGAATGGCTGGGGGCCAACGTCCTGACTTTC
CASSPWPLGHLEWLGANVLTF
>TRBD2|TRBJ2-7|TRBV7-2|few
TGTGCCAGCAGCTCCACACGACTAGCGGGGGGGCCCCACGAGCAGTACTTC
CASSSTRLAGGPHEQYF
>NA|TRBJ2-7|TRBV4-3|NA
TGCGCCAGCAGCCAAAGCCTGGGCTCTACCTACGAGCAGTACTTC
CASSQSLGSTYEQYF
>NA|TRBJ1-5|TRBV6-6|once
TGTGCCAGCAGTTCTAGAGGGAGCAATCAGCCCCAGCATTTT
CASSSRGSNQPQHF
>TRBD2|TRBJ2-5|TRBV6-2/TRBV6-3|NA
TGTGCCAGCAGTTGGGGGGGTAGCGGGGCACAAGAGACCCAGTACTTC
CASSWGGSGAQETQYF
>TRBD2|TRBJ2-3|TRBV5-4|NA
TGTGCCAGCAGCGGGGGGACTAAAGCGTTAGATACGCAGTATTTT
CASSGGTKALDTQYF
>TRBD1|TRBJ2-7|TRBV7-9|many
TGTGCCAGCAGCTTAATAACAGGGGGAACCTACGAGCAGTACTTC
CASSLITGGTYEQYF
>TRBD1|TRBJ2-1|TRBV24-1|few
TGTGCCACCAGTGACCCCGGACAGGGGGTTTTTAATGAGCAGTTCTTC
CATSDPGQGVFNEQFF
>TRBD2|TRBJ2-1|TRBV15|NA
TGTGCCTCCGGGTCCCCCGCGGGAGGGCCCGATGAGCAGTTCTTC
CASGSPAGGPDEQFF
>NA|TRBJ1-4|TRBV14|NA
TGTGCCAGCAGCCCTCAGACAGGACTTAATGAAAAACTGTTTTTT
CASSPQTGLNEKLFF
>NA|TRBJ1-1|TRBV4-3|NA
TGCGCCAGCAGCCTACAGGGATCTAACACTGAAGCTTTCTTT
CASSLQGSNTEAFF
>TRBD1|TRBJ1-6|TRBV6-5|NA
TGTGCCAGCAGTACCGGACAGGCTTATAATTCACCCCTCCACTTT
CASSTGQAYNSPLHF
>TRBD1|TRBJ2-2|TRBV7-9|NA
TGTGCCAGCAGCTTAGGAGGGGGCAGGAACACCGGGGAGCTGTTTTTT
CASSLGGGRNTGELFF